These 17 T cell receptor beta chains were all obtained from the same sample, sequenced in a study of early T cells in non-severe SARS-CoV-2 infection. Each CDR3 protein gets one entry after TCRdb re-called the 5' RACE reads with MiXCR. This repertoire shows about 58,000 distinct CDR3 sequences, roughly 13% found once; its top ten account for more than 7.5%. Sequences were obtained from whole blood. The receptors were gathered from an adult who was a healthcare worker with PCR-confirmed SARS-CoV-2 infection or an uninfected control (not recorded which).

This clonotype has a handful of counts. This chain uses TRBV5-6 with TRBJ1-2; D perhaps matches TRBD1 (6 bases). The CDR3 is made up of 13 amino acids. Germline-derived CDR1 and CDR2 are SGHDT and YYEEEE. V dropped 5 bases and J dropped 8 bases, with 16 bases sitting between them. This CDR3 is CASRIVGAQGYTF. In DNA, the CDR3 is TGTGCCAGCAGAATCGTGGGGGCCCAGGGCTACACCTTC.

The chain is built from TRBV29-1 and TRBJ2-1; 7 bases are shared with TRBD2. CDR3 length: 14 residues. Germline trimming cut 4 bases from V and 5 bases from J; bases unmatched to any gene: 8. In germline, CDR1 is SQVTM, CDR2 ANQGSEA. CDR3 protein: CSVGKASGDNEQFF. The CDR3 DNA reads TGCAGCGTTGGTAAGGCTAGCGGCGACAATGAGCAGTTCTTC.

This clonotype came up many times. The chain combines TRBV3-2 with TRBJ2-3. TRBV3-2 is an annotated pseudogene. The CDR3 is made up of 9 amino acids. The CDR3 loop is CATTDTQYF. In DNA, the CDR3 is TGTGCCACCACAGATACGCAGTATTTT.

The chain carries TRBV6-5 and TRBJ2-7; 8 positions agree with TRBD2. The CDR3 has 16 residues. V trimming: 2 bases; J trimming: 3 bases; junction bases outside the gene matches: 9. CDR1 is MNHEY, CDR2 SVGAGI, per germline. CDR3: CASSYLTSGLIYEQYF. DNA for the CDR3: TGTGCCAGCAGTTACCTAACTAGCGGCCTAATCTACGAGCAGTACTTC.

This clonotype was recorded a few times. This sequence joins TRBV28 and TRBJ1-6; D not resolved. The ends were cut back, 1 base at V and 7 bases at J, with 8 bases in the middle. The CDR3 loop spans 14 amino acids. Germline V gene sequence: CDR1 MDHEN, CDR2 SYDVKM. The CDR3 here is CASSLSPWNSPLHF. CDR3 nucleotide sequence: TGTGCCAGCAGTTTATCTCCCTGGAATTCACCCCTCCACTTT.

The chain employs TRBV6-1 and TRBJ1-6; the D is unclear. The germline V gene encodes CDR1 MNHNS and CDR2 SASEGT. This CDR3 contains 13 residues. Trimming removed 7 bases from V and 9 bases from J, with 13 bases in between. CDR3 DNA: TGTGCCAGCAAATTCTCTTCGGGTTCACCCCTCCACTTT. As protein: CASKFSSGSPLHF.

The V and J genes are TRBV11-3 and TRBJ2-1, with TRBD1 matching over 9 bases. Germline V CDR1 and CDR2: SGHNT, YENEEA. The CDR3 totals 12 residues. J was trimmed by 8 bases and V by 6 bases; bases with no gene match: 2. The CDR3 DNA is TGTGCCAGCAGTTGGACAGGGGATGAGCAGTTCTTC. Translation gives CASSWTGDEQFF.

This clonotype was recorded many times. J is TRBJ2-1 and V is TRBV20-1, with a weak D call TRBD2 (6 bases). The CDR3 loop spans 13 amino acids. V was clipped by 1 base and J by 9 bases, with 13 bases between them. The germline V gene has CDR1 DFQATT and CDR2 SNEGSKA (reference sequence). The CDR3 region is CSARGLGRGEQFF. The CDR3 DNA reads as TGCAGTGCTAGAGGACTAGGGCGGGGTGAGCAGTTCTTC.

The genes are TRBV7-6 and TRBJ2-2, with 8 bases lining up with TRBD1. The trim removed 4 bases at V and 1 base at J, leaving 8 bases unmatched. This CDR3 is built from 17 residues. Germline V gene lookup returns CDR1 SGHVS and CDR2 FNYEAQ. CDR3 loop: CASSSWRTGRNTGELFF. CDR3 nucleotide sequence: TGTGCCAGCAGCTCCTGGAGGACAGGGCGGAACACCGGGGAGCTGTTTTTT.

CDR3: CASSPSLAGGNEQFF. For the CDR3, the DNA is TGTGCCAGCAGCCCCTCCCTAGCGGGAGGAAATGAGCAGTTCTTC. The V call is TRBV13, the J call TRBJ2-1; 11 nucleotides line up with TRBD2. Germline V CDR1 and CDR2: PRHDT, FYEKMQ (reference sequence). V lost 5 bases to trimming and J lost 7 bases; unmatched junction nucleotides: 7. CDR3 size: 15 residues.

A few counts support this clonotype. The chain recombines TRBV19 with TRBJ1-1, with a tentative D call TRBD1 (6 bases). CDR1 and CDR2 from the germline V gene are LNHDA and SQIVND (reference sequence). The CDR3 runs to 14 residues. Trimming pared 5 bases from V and 1 base from J, leaving 11 bases between. The CDR3 bases are TGTGCCAGTAGTTATGACAGGAGGAACACTGAAGCTTTCTTT. Protein: CASSYDRRNTEAFF.

This clonotype was picked up a small number of times. The rearrangement uses TRBV6-2 or TRBV6-3 and TRBJ2-7; 9 bases agree with TRBD1. The ends lost 0 bases at V and 1 base at J; junction bases unmatched: 7. The V gene's germline CDR1 is MNHEY and CDR2 SVGEGT. The CDR3 has 17 amino acids. The CDR3: CASSYSPGQGLSYEQYF. CDR3 bases: TGTGCCAGCAGTTACTCGCCGGGACAGGGTCTGTCCTACGAGCAGTACTTC.

There are many counts of this clonotype. The CDR3 protein is CATSTQGNQPQHF. The CDR3 nucleotides are TGTGCCACCAGCACTCAAGGCAATCAGCCCCAGCATTTT. The chain carries TRBV24-1 and TRBJ1-5, with D uncertain. The V gene lost 7 bases and the J gene lost 2 bases, with 8 bases spanning the gap. The CDR3 length is 13 residues. Germline V gene data show CDR1 as KGHDR and CDR2 as SFDVKD.

As concerns this clonotype: It is unclear where the CDR3 begins or ends on the DNA, so no DNA is shown, and the CDR3 is as TCRdb lists it. The chain carries TRBV13 and TRBJ1-4; TRBD1 is the table's D call, not checked against the DNA. From its first to its last residue, the CDR3 has 14 amino acids. Looked up from germline, CDR1 is PRHDT and CDR2 is FYEKMQ (reference sequence). The CDR3 sequence is CASRPGAPGKNCFF.

J is TRBJ1-3 and V is TRBV4-2; D uncertain. The germline V and J ends were trimmed by 3 bases and 3 bases, with 12 bases remaining between them. The CDR3 has 15 amino acids. In germline, CDR1 is LGHNA, CDR2 YNFKEQ. The CDR3 reads CASSQRQADGNTIYF. As DNA, the CDR3 is TGTGCCAGCAGCCAGAGGCAGGCCGATGGAAACACCATATATTTT.

The rearrangement joins TRBV29-1 to TRBJ1-1; weak D call: TRBD1 (5 bases). Per the germline V gene, CDR1 is SQVTM and CDR2 is ANQGSEA. V was shortened by 3 bases and J by 7 bases, with 15 bases between the two germline ends. There are 13 residues in the CDR3. CDR3 nucleotide sequence: TGCAGCGTTGAGGTCCAGGGCAGGGATGAAGCTTTCTTT. Translation: CSVEVQGRDEAFF.

This clonotype came up many times. The chain uses TRBV9 and TRBJ2-1; no clear D. This CDR3 is built from 14 residues. V was shortened by 3 bases and J by 1 base, with 8 bases between the two germline ends. The germline V gene encodes CDR1 SGDLS and CDR2 YYNGEE. CDR3 in DNA: TGTGCCAGCAGCGGGGGTTGGTCCTACAATGAGCAGTTCTTC. It is translated as CASSGGWSYNEQFF.